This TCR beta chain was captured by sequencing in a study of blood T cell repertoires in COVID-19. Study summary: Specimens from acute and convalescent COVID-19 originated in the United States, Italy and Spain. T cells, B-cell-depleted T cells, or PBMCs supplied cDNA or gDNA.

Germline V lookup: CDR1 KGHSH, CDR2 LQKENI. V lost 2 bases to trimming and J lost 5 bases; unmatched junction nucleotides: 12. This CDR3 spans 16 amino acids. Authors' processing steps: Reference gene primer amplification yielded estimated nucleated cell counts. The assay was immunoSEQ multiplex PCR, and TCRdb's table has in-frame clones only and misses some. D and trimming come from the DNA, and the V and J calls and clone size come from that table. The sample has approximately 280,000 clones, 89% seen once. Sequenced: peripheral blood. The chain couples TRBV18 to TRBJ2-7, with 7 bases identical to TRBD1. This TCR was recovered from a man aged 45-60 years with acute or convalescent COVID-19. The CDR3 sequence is CASSPLDRDDLNEQYF. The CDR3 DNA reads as TGTGCCAGCTCACCATTAGACAGGGACGACTTGAACGAGCAGTACTTC.